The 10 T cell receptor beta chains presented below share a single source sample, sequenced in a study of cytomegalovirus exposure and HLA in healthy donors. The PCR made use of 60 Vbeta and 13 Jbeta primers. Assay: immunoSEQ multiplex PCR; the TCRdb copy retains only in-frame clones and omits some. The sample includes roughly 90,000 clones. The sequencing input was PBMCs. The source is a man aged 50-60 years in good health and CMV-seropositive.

CDR3 sequence reads: CASSLGLDTDTQYF. DNA for the CDR3: TGTGCCAGCAGCTTGGGACTAGACACAGATACGCAGTATTTT. The rearrangement uses TRBV7-9 and TRBJ2-3; 8 bases are a match to TRBD2. Trimming at V came to 3 bases and at J to 2 bases, leaving 1 base not matched to a gene. This CDR3 is built from 14 residues. The germline CDR1 and CDR2 sequences are SEHNR and FQNEAQ (reference sequence).

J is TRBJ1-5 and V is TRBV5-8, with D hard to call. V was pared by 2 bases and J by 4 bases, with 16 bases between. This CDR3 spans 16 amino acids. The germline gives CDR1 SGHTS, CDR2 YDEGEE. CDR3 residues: CASSLGLRDRNQPQHF. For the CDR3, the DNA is TGTGCCAGCAGCTTAGGACTCCGTGATCGGAATCAGCCCCAGCATTTT.

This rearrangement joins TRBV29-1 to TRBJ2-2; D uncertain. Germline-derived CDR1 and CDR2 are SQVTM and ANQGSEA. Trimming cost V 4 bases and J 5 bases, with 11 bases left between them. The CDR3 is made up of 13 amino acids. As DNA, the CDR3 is TGCAGCGTTGTGACTGCTCTAACCGGGGAGCTGTTTTTT. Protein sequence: CSVVTALTGELFF.

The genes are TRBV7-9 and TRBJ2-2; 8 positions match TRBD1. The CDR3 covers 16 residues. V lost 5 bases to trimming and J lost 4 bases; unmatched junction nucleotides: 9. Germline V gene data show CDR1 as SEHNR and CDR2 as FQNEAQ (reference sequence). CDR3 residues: CASSIGTGPGTGELFF. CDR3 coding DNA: TGTGCCAGCAGCATAGGGACAGGTCCAGGCACCGGGGAGCTGTTTTTT.

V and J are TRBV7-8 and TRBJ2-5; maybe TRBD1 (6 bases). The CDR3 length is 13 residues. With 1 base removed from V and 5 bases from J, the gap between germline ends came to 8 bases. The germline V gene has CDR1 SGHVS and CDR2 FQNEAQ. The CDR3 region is CASSLVRGETQYF. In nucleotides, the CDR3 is TGTGCCAGCAGCTTAGTCAGGGGCGAGACCCAGTACTTC.

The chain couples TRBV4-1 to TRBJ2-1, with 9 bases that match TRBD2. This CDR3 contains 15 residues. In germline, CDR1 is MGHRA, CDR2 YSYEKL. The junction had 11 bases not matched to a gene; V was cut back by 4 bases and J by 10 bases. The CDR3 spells CASSPSRLAAPEQFF. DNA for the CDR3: TGCGCCAGCAGCCCTTCCAGACTAGCGGCCCCCGAGCAGTTCTTC.

CDR3 sequence (DNA): TGTGCCAGCTCACCTTCAGGCATGAACACTGAAGCTTTCTTT. It codes for CASSPSGMNTEAFF. This chain links TRBV18 with TRBJ1-1; D remains ambiguous. Germline V gene data show CDR1 as KGHSH and CDR2 as LQKENI. CDR3 size: 14 residues. The V end lost 3 bases, the J end lost 0 bases, and 8 bases lay between the germline ends.

CDR3 DNA: TGTGCCAGCAGCTTGTTGGACAGGGACACTGAAGCTTTCTTT. It yields the protein CASSLLDRDTEAFF. The chain combines TRBV5-5 with TRBJ1-1; 8 nucleotides agree with TRBD1. The germline V gene encodes CDR1 SGHKS and CDR2 YYEKEE (reference sequence). CDR3 length equals 14 residues. V was clipped by 1 base and J by 3 bases; unmatched bases: 2.

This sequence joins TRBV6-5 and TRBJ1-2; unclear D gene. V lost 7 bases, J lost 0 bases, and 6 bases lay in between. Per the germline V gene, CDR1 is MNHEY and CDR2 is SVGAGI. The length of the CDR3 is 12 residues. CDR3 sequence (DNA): TGTGCCAGCATATCTTCTAACTATGGCTACACCTTC. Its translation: CASISSNYGYTF.

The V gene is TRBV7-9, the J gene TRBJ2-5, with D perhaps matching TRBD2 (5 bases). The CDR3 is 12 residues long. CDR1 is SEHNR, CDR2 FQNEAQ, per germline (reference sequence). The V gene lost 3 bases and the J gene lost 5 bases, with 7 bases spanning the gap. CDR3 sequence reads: CASSFRGETQYF. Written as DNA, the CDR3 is TGTGCCAGCAGCTTCAGAGGGGAGACCCAGTACTTC. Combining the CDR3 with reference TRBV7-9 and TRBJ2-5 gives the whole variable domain DTGVSQNPRHKITKRGQNVTFRCDPISEHNRLYWYRQTLGQGPEFLTYFQNEAQLEKSRLLSDRFSAERPKGSFSTLEIQRTEQGDSAMYLCASSFRGETQYFGPGTRLLVL.